The 16 T cell receptor beta chains given below trace back to one sample, sequenced in a study of molecular identifiers for immune sequencing clone quantification. Using its own MiXCR run on the PCR reads, TCRdb lists one record per CDR3 protein. The data contain under 650,000 distinct CDR3 sequences, roughly 21% of them singletons. Sequenced input: naive CD8+ T cells from blood, with Jurkat cell RNA spiked in. Subset reported: FACS-sorted CD8+CD4-CCR7+CD45RA+ naive T cells. Receptors were obtained from a human donor in good health. Some libraries in this study had Jurkat cell RNA spiked in.

There are many counts of this clonotype. This chain links TRBV27 with TRBJ1-6; D unclear. The germline gives CDR1 MNHEY, CDR2 SMNVEV (reference sequence). The CDR3 runs 16 residues. V lost 5 bases and J lost 7, with 18 bases in between. CDR3 sequence (DNA): TGTGCCAGCAGTCTAGAGGTTTCCCCCAGGAATTCACCCCTCCACTTT. This encodes CASSLEVSPRNSPLHF.

Worth noting for this clonotype: One base away lies a much larger clone, so this may be a sequencing read error. The rearrangement joins TRBV30 to TRBJ2-3, with 10 bases aligning to TRBD2. With 5 bases clipped from V and 6 bases from J, the junction kept 17 bases outside the gene matches. CDR3 size: 17 residues. The germline V gene encodes CDR1 GTSNPN and CDR2 SVGIG (reference sequence). CDR3 loop: CAWGAIGTSDFSDTQYF. In DNA form, the CDR3 reads TGTGCCTGGGGCGCCATCGGGACTAGCGACTTTTCCGATACGCAGTATTTT.

In its sample, this clonotype was seen many times. The chain uses TRBV2 and TRBJ2-2; D is undetermined. Germline values: CDR1 SNHLY, CDR2 FYNNEI. Between the trimmed V and J ends, which lost 9 bases and 1 base, there was a span of 12 bases. CDR3 size: 14 residues. DNA for the CDR3: TGTGCCAGTTCTAGTGAAATGAACACCGGGGAGCTGTTTTTT. This codes for CASSSEMNTGELFF.

J is TRBJ2-3 and V is TRBV6-1; D is unclear. V lost 2 bases and J lost 2, with 11 bases in between. From germline, CDR1 is MNHNS and CDR2 SASEGT. This CDR3 contains 15 residues. The CDR3 region is CASSELVGNTDTQYF. The CDR3 DNA reads TGTGCCAGCAGTGAATTGGTTGGTAACACAGATACGCAGTATTTT.

This clonotype was recorded many times. The chain is built from TRBV24-1 and TRBJ2-3; perhaps TRBD2 as D (5 bases). The V end was cut by 3 bases, the J end by 2 bases, with 5 bases between. The germline V gene encodes CDR1 KGHDR and CDR2 SFDVKD. The CDR3 spans 13 residues. As DNA, the CDR3 is TGTGCCACCAGTGATGACTACACAGATACGCAGTATTTT. Translated: CATSDDYTDTQYF.

This clonotype was detected a few times. This chain connects TRBV20-1 to TRBJ2-5; TRBD1 matches at 9 bases. V trimming: 6 bases; J trimming: 5 bases; junction bases outside the gene matches: 7. Germline loops: CDR1 DFQATT, CDR2 SNEGSKA (reference sequence). The CDR3 is made up of 13 amino acids. This CDR3 is CSAPDRGDETQYF. The DNA for the CDR3 is TGCAGTGCGCCGGACAGGGGAGACGAGACCCAGTACTTC.

At least ten counts were recorded for this clonotype. The chain couples TRBV7-9 to TRBJ1-1; 7 bases align to TRBD1. The junction had 3 bases not matched to a gene; V was cut back by 2 bases and J by 3 bases. This CDR3 comprises 14 residues. Per the germline V gene, CDR1 is SEHNR and CDR2 is FQNEAQ (reference sequence). The DNA for the CDR3 is TGTGCCAGCAGCTTACCCGACAGGGACACTGAAGCTTTCTTT. It translates to CASSLPDRDTEAFF.

Ten or more counts support this clonotype. This rearrangement joins TRBV30 to TRBJ2-7, with D possibly being TRBD1 (5 bases). V was trimmed by 2 bases and J by 2 bases, leaving 10 bases between them. The CDR3 covers 13 residues. Germline V gene data show CDR1 as GTSNPN and CDR2 as SVGIG (reference sequence). The CDR3 loop is CAWSWSGPYEQYF. The CDR3 region has the DNA TGTGCCTGGAGTTGGTCAGGGCCCTACGAGCAGTACTTC.

This clonotype appeared many times. The rearrangement uses TRBV11-2 and TRBJ2-5; D unresolved. Germline V CDR1 and CDR2: SGHAT, FQNNGV. The length of the CDR3 is 12 residues. V was pared by 0 bases and J by 11 bases, with 10 bases between. CDR3 protein: CASSLDWESQYF. In DNA, the CDR3 is TGTGCCAGCAGCTTAGATTGGGAAAGTCAGTACTTC.

Concerning this clonotype itself: A read error is possible here, since a much larger clone lies one base away. The chain is built from TRBV30 and TRBJ1-1, with D unclear. Trimming removed 8 bases at V and 5 bases at J, with 9 bases between. Germline V gives CDR1 GTSNPN, CDR2 SVGIG (reference sequence). CDR3 length equals 10 residues. CDR3 loop: CAACETEAFF. DNA of the CDR3: TGTGCCGCCTGTGAAACTGAAGCTTTCTTT.

As to this clonotype: This may come from a read error, since a much larger clone is one base off. The chain joins TRBV28 to TRBJ2-1; D not resolved. The CDR3 totals 14 residues. Germline V gene sequence: CDR1 MDHEN, CDR2 SYDVKM. CDR3 nucleotides: TGTGCCAGCAGTTCCGTCCCCAGCTACATTGAGCAGTTCTTC. This codes for CASSSVPSYIEQFF.

The chain is built from TRBV12-3 or TRBV12-4 and TRBJ2-6, with D perhaps matching TRBD1 or TRBD2 (5 bases each). The CDR3 has 17 amino acids. V dropped 2 bases and J dropped 0 bases, with 11 bases sitting between them. In nucleotides, the CDR3 is TGTGCCAGCAGTTTACATGCCGGGACCTCTGGGGCCAACGTCCTGACTTTC. This translates into CASSLHAGTSGANVLTF.

A few counts support this clonotype. The genes are TRBV6-2 or TRBV6-3 and TRBJ2-1, with D possibly called TRBD1 or TRBD2 (5 bases each). This CDR3 has 15 residues. V shed 5 bases and J shed 2 bases, with 13 bases lying between them. Germline V lookup: CDR1 MNHEY, CDR2 SVGEGT. Here the CDR3 reads CASSGPGRTYNEQFF. The CDR3 DNA reads as TGTGCCAGCAGTGGGCCGGGACGAACCTACAATGAGCAGTTCTTC.

This clonotype was seen many times. V and J are TRBV28 and TRBJ2-5; the D gene is possibly TRBD1 (5 bases). V lost 8 bases and J 0 bases, leaving 10 bases between the germline ends. Germline CDR1 and CDR2: MDHEN and SYDVKM. The CDR3 is 13 amino acids. CDR3 sequence reads: CASGQGYQETQYF. The DNA for the CDR3 is TGTGCCAGCGGCCAGGGCTACCAAGAGACCCAGTACTTC.

V is TRBV7-3 and J is TRBJ2-1; TRBD2 matches 7 bases. CDR1 and CDR2 from the germline V gene are SGHTA and FQGTGA. This CDR3 region has 15 residues. The V gene end was trimmed by 2 bases and the J gene end by 8 bases; junction bases not matched to a gene: 9. The CDR3 DNA sequence: TGTGCCAGCAGCTTAGGCGCGGGAGATGTCGATGAGCAGTTCTTC. Translation: CASSLGAGDVDEQFF.

This clonotype was seen repeatedly, ten times or more. This chain connects TRBV15 to TRBJ2-3, with TRBD2 matching over 13 bases. Germline CDR1 is LNHNV and CDR2 is YYDKDF (reference sequence). V shed 3 bases, J shed 6 bases, and the junction held 9 bases outside the gene matches. The CDR3 runs to 17 residues. CDR3 amino acids: CATSRLLAGGPGDTQYF. As DNA, the CDR3 is TGTGCCACCAGCAGGCTACTAGCGGGAGGGCCAGGGGATACGCAGTATTTT.